Reported below is one T cell receptor beta chain. Its cognate antigen has yet to be identified. No much larger clone is present one base from it, and per-base qualities are unavailable. These data originate in a study of blood T cell repertoires in COVID-19 (dated by TCRdb to the early 2020s). For the study in its entirety: Samples from collaborators originated in the United States, Italy and Spain and spanned both the acute and convalescent phases of COVID-19. Subjects who had been exposed to COVID-19, were actively infected with it, or had recovered from it provided the deeply sampled blood TCRbeta repertoires that made up the dataset. The repertoires were made available in a free public database intended to serve as a resource for research on the immune response to SARS-CoV-2. The prospective study material was composed of cDNA or gDNA derived from T cells, B-cell-depleted T cells, or PBMCs. Samples were obtained from the ongoing ImmuneRACE study (first 160 participants) and from over 1,000 subjects provided by 6 global collaborators. HLA class I and class II types, where available, came from metadata supplied by the sample provider rather than from assay-based typing. A de-identified subject ID, COVID-19 status, age in years and sex were almost always included in the sample metadata. Overall results and qualifications from the work: The amount of clinical and demographic metadata varied by source and participant and was provided uncurated.

The collaborating institutions used their own protocols to collect whole blood in K2EDTA tubes. For TCRbeta analysis, collaborators shipped samples in one of three forms: frozen whole blood, isolated PBMCs, or DNA extracted from either of those sample types. Clipping removes 3 bases from V and 6 bases from J, with 10 as the unmatched junction base count. Its CDR3 holds 17 amino acids, cysteine through phenylalanine. CDR3 DNA is the only sequence kept; it has 51 bases, read in frame from the first base. CDR1 is given as SEHNR and CDR2 as FQNEAQ, both from the germline V gene (reference sequence). TCRbeta CDR3 regions were amplified from genomic DNA using the immunoSEQ Assay, a bias-controlled multiplex PCR. As for how the authors treated the data: Within the assay, amplification of reference gene primers was used to estimate how many nucleated cells each sample contained. To quantify the absolute abundance of each unique TCRbeta CDR3 rearrangement, sequence reads were collapsed and filtered. For each sample, productive Simpson clonality was calculated as the square root of Simpson's diversity index over productive rearrangements. TCRdb limited this immuneACCESS table to in-frame rearrangements with V and J called. A share of clones is missing; checked studies link under half to unresolved V genes, and the rest is unexplained. V and J calls and clone size are copied from that table; D and trimming were computed from the DNA. For this sample the table gives approximately 280,000 clones, of which 70% to 90% were detected only once. Roughly 11% of the sample is taken by the ten largest.

The receptor was isolated from a woman between 70 and 85 years old with acute or convalescent COVID-19. The chain uses TRBV7-9 and TRBJ1-5, with 11 bases in between that match TRBD1. The material sequenced was peripheral blood. The sequence in DNA is TGTGCCAGCAGCTTCTCCGGGACAGGGGGTCGGGGTCAGCCCCAGCATTTT. Its translation is CASSFSGTGGRGQPQHF.